This TCR beta chain was sequenced during a study of blood T cells in healthy people across ages. The CDR3 loop spans 16 amino acids. The V gene's germline CDR1 is SGHTA and CDR2 FQGNSA. A second PCR of about 6 to 12 cycles used a sample-barcoded 5' primer and a J-beta primer mix. CDR3-containing paired-end reads numbering at least 2.5 million came from each sample. TCRdb re-derived calls from the 5' RACE reads in MiXCR, one entry per CDR3 protein. The sample lists roughly 500,000 distinct CDR3 sequences; more than 20% were seen once. These data are also associated with another study on T cells of mothers and their children. That publication notes: Over 5 children and their three healthy Caucasian mothers were the donors. RNA was extracted, and all of it went into cDNA synthesis at around 1.4 ug per 15 ul.

This receptor was taken from a boy under 18 in good health. The V gene is TRBV7-2, the J gene TRBJ2-1; 7 positions agree with TRBD1. The better agreement between TRBJ2-5 and the DNA end casts doubt on the J call. Sequencing used blood. The chain's CDR3 is CASSPVLGQPQETQYF. The CDR3 DNA reads as TGTGCCAGCAGCCCCGTCCTGGGACAGCCCCAAGAGACCCAGTACTTC.